Sequencing of this T cell receptor (beta chain) was carried out in a study of T-cell memory formation after mild COVID-19. Germline loops: CDR1 MNHEY, CDR2 SMNVEV (reference sequence). The germline V and J ends were trimmed by 4 bases and 8 bases, with 14 bases remaining between them. The CDR3 length is 13 residues. Via MiXCR, TCRdb re-called the 5' RACE reads, giving one row per CDR3 protein. Of around 450,000 distinct CDR3 sequences in the sample, 20% to 25% were seen once. Material: PBMCs or a T cell subset sorted from them (not recorded which). The clonotype originates from an adult woman who had mild COVID-19 (a few samples of this study predate the infection). Cell type and time point are not known. The rearrangement joins TRBV27 to TRBJ1-1, with D maybe TRBD1 (6 bases). CDR3 sequence: CASSSYRVEEAFF. The CDR3 bases are TGTGCCAGCAGTTCGTACAGGGTGGAAGAAGCTTTCTTT.